One and the same sample provided the 16 T cell receptor beta chains below, sequenced in a study of T-cell reconstitution after alpha-beta-depleted transplantation in children. A library of TCRbeta sequences, prepared with unique molecular identifiers, was generated. TCRdb recomputed calls from the PCR reads with MiXCR, one row per CDR3 protein. This sample carries some 220,000 distinct CDR3 sequences, 9.5% to 13% of them seen once, and the ten largest clones take about 30%. The sample consisted of PBMCs, taken before TCRalphabeta/CD19-depleted stem cell transplant. These receptor sequences come from a child younger than two with acute myeloid leukemia, due to receive a stem cell transplant.

Worth noting for this clonotype: This may arise from a read error, as a much more abundant clone is one base away. The V call is TRBV5-1, the J call TRBJ2-1; 10 nucleotides match TRBD2. V was clipped by 1 base and J by 8 bases; unmatched bases: 18. The CDR3 sequence is 19 residues long. CDR1 is SGHRS, CDR2 YFSETQ, per germline. The CDR3 loop reads CASSLTPPSGGLPYDEQFF. DNA of the CDR3: TGCGCCAGCAGCTTGACCCCTCCTAGCGGGGGCCTTCCTTACGATGAGCAGTTCTTC.

This clonotype appeared many times. This rearrangement joins TRBV5-1 to TRBJ1-6; no definite D call. CDR1 and CDR2 (germline): SGHRS, YFSETQ. The CDR3 sequence is 16 residues long. The germline V and J ends were trimmed by 0 bases and 5 bases, with 12 bases remaining between them. CDR3 nucleotides: TGCGCCAGCAGCTTGGGGCCGGTAGGGCATAATTCACCCCTCCACTTT. Its translation: CASSLGPVGHNSPLHF.

The chain couples TRBV5-4 to TRBJ2-7; D may be TRBD1 or TRBD2 (6 bases each). Germline lookup yields CDR1 SGHNT and CDR2 YYREEE (reference sequence). The CDR3 spans 15 residues. V lost 2 bases to trimming and J lost 4 bases, with 16 bases between them. CDR3 residues: CASSFTGRGFYEQYF. CDR3 nucleotide sequence: TGTGCCAGCAGCTTTACAGGGCGGGGATTTTACGAGCAGTACTTC.

This clonotype has ten or more counts. V and J are TRBV28 and TRBJ2-1; 11 positions agree with TRBD2. The CDR3 is 16 residues long. Germline lookup yields CDR1 MDHEN and CDR2 SYDVKM. The junction had 5 bases not matched to a gene; V was cut back by 4 bases and J by 3 bases. CDR3 residues: CASSYPGLAVYNEQFF. As DNA, the CDR3 is TGTGCCAGCAGTTACCCGGGACTAGCGGTCTACAATGAGCAGTTCTTC. Drawing the rest from reference TRBV28 and TRBJ2-1, the complete variable domain is DVKVTQSSRYLVKRTGEKVFLECVQDMDHENMFWYRQDPGLGLRLIYFSYDVKMKEKGDIPEGYSVSREKKERFSLILESASTNQTSMYLCASSYPGLAVYNEQFFGPGTRLTVL.

The J gene is TRBJ2-1, the V gene TRBV11-2; 7 bases fit TRBD1. Germline V gives CDR1 SGHAT, CDR2 FQNNGV. This CDR3 is 16 amino acids long. Trimming removed 2 bases from V and 4 bases from J; junction bases left unmatched: 8. CDR3 region: CASSLQGDRSYNEQFF. In nucleotides, the CDR3 is TGTGCCAGCAGCTTACAGGGGGACCGGTCTTACAATGAGCAGTTCTTC.

In its sample, this clonotype was seen many times. The chain recombines TRBV25-1 with TRBJ2-7; tentative D call: TRBD2 (5 bases). Trimming removed 6 bases at V and 6 bases at J, with 18 bases between. Per the germline V gene, CDR1 is MGHDK and CDR2 is SYGVNS. The CDR3 is 14 amino acids. CDR3 bases: TGTGCCAGCAGCATACGACGGGGTATTGGCGAGCAGTACTTC. Protein: CASSIRRGIGEQYF.

This clonotype was found many times. This sequence joins TRBV5-1 and TRBJ2-7, with TRBD2 matching over 8 bases. Germline trimming cut 1 base from V and 4 bases from J; bases unmatched to any gene: 4. Germline V CDR1 and CDR2: SGHRS, YFSETQ. The CDR3 has 14 amino acids. CDR3 sequence: CASSLSSGRYEQYF. The CDR3 DNA reads TGCGCCAGCAGCTTGTCTAGCGGGCGGTACGAGCAGTACTTC.

On this clonotype: A much bigger clone sits one base away, suggesting this may be a read error. The chain carries TRBV10-3 and TRBJ2-7, with 9 bases fitting TRBD1. The CDR3 spans 16 residues. Germline V CDR1 and CDR2: ENHRY, SYGVKD. The CDR3 region has the DNA TGTGCCATCAAGGGAGGGTCAGGACAGGGGTACTCCGAGCAGTGCTTC. It encodes CAIKGGSGQGYSEQCF.

V and J are TRBV4-2 and TRBJ2-3, with 7 bases that match TRBD2. After removal of 2 bases from V and 5 bases from J, the junction contained 1 base not matched to a gene. Per germline, CDR1 LGHNA and CDR2 YNFKEQ. The CDR3 is 13 residues long. CDR3 nucleotide sequence: TGTGCCAGCAGCCAAAGGGAGGGAGATACGCAGTATTTT. Translating it yields CASSQREGDTQYF.

This clonotype was detected ten times or more. The chain recombines TRBV29-1 with TRBJ2-5, with D perhaps matching TRBD2 (6 bases). The V and J ends lost 7 bases and 2 bases respectively, with 14 bases between them. The CDR3 loop spans 13 amino acids. In germline, CDR1 is SQVTM, CDR2 ANQGSEA. CDR3 sequence (DNA): TGCAGCGGTCATCTAGCGACTCAAGAGACCCAGTACTTC. Translation gives CSGHLATQETQYF.

This clonotype was detected many times. V gene TRBV4-3 combines with J gene TRBJ1-2; 7 positions agree with TRBD1. The germline V gene has CDR1 LGHNA and CDR2 YSLEER. The CDR3 runs to 16 residues. V was pared by 1 base and J by 7 bases, with 12 bases of the junction left unmatched. CDR3 sequence (DNA): TGCGCCAGCAGCCAAGGGTCCCTGCAGGGGGTTGGTGGCTACACCTTC. Translated: CASSQGSLQGVGGYTF.

V gene TRBV20-1 combines with J gene TRBJ1-2; D is undetermined. Trimming took 1 base from V and 8 from J, leaving 8 bases between them. The germline V gene has CDR1 DFQATT and CDR2 SNEGSKA (reference sequence). CDR3 length equals 11 residues. DNA of the CDR3: TGCAGTGCTAGAGTTTCCCCCGGCTACACCTTC. Translation gives CSARVSPGYTF.

This clonotype has ten or more counts. The chain uses TRBV27 and TRBJ2-3, with TRBD2 identical over 8 bases. The CDR3 has 14 residues. The V and J ends lost 6 bases and 7 bases, in that order; junction bases with no gene match: 9. Germline V gene sequence: CDR1 MNHEY, CDR2 SMNVEV (reference sequence). The CDR3 region has the DNA TGTGCCAGCAGGCCCGGGAGCGGGGGCTATACGCAGTATTTT. Translating it yields CASRPGSGGYTQYF.

This clonotype has at least ten counts. V usage is TRBV7-8 and J usage is TRBJ1-4; D is unclear. The germline gives CDR1 SGHVS, CDR2 FQNEAQ. The CDR3 loop spans 15 amino acids. V was cut by 7 bases and J by 2 bases, with 14 bases left in between. This CDR3 is CASTRSTATNEKLFF. The DNA of the CDR3 is TGTGCCAGCACGCGATCCACAGCTACTAATGAAAAACTGTTTTTT.

This clonotype was recorded many times. The V gene is TRBV20-1, the J gene TRBJ1-5, with a tentative D call TRBD1 (6 bases). This CDR3 region has 13 residues. V gave up 6 bases and J gave up 3 bases, with 12 bases separating them. Germline CDR1 DFQATT, CDR2 SNEGSKA (reference sequence). The CDR3 DNA follows: TGCAGTGCCGGAGGGGGGGCCAATCAGCCCCAGCATTTT. Amino acid sequence: CSAGGGANQPQHF.

This clonotype was picked up many times. Written as DNA, the CDR3 is TGCAGCGCCCTGACTAGGGAGAACACCGGGGAGCTGTTTTTT. This encodes CSALTRENTGELFF. This chain connects TRBV29-1 to TRBJ2-2; possible D gene TRBD2, 6 bases. Germline V gives CDR1 SQVTM, CDR2 ANQGSEA. Trimming pared 7 bases from V and 1 base from J, leaving 13 bases between. This CDR3 contains 14 residues.